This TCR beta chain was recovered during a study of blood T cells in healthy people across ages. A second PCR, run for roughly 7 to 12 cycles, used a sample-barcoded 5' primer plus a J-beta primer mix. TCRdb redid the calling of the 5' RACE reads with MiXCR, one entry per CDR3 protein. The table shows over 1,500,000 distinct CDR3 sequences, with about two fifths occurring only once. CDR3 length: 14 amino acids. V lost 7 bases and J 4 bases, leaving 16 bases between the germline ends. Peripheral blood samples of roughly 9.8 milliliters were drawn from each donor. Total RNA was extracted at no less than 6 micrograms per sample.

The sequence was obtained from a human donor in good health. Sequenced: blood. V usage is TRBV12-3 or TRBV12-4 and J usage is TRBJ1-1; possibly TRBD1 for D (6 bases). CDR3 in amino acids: CASTRDGGGTEAFF. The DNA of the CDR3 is TGTGCCAGCACGAGGGACGGGGGCGGCACTGAAGCTTTCTTT.